The 13 T cell receptor beta chains listed next were all sequenced from one sample in a study of T-cell memory formation after mild COVID-19 (dated by TCRdb to the early 2020s). Library preparation was by 5' RACE. Instrument used: Illumina NovaSeq 6000. The raw public reads went through TCRdb reprocessing: fastp at Q25, MiXCR clone calling, in-frame beta chains kept. Each CDR3 protein appears once, grouped with its most common genes and DNA. The sample table contains about 210,000 distinct CDR3 sequences; only one count was recorded for over 9.5% of them. The ten biggest clones cover less than 4% of the sample. Sequenced input: PBMCs or a T cell subset sorted from them (not recorded which). The receptors here all came from a man between 18 and 35 years old who had mild COVID-19 (a few samples of this study predate the infection). The sample titles of this study are shuffled in the database, so cell type and time point are left out; the donor was told from shared clones.

The CDR3 here is CATSGAGANYNEQFF. The DNA for the CDR3 is TGTGCCACCAGTGGAGCGGGGGCGAACTACAATGAGCAGTTCTTC. This chain connects TRBV24-1 to TRBJ2-1; 8 bases fit TRBD2. Germline CDR1 reads KGHDR; CDR2 reads SFDVKD. There are 15 residues in the CDR3. V dropped 5 bases and J dropped 3; count of bases not matched to a gene: 5.

The chain joins TRBV7-3 to TRBJ1-1; D might be TRBD1 (5 bases). Per germline, CDR1 SGHTA and CDR2 FQGTGA. This CDR3 has 13 residues. The V and J ends lost 5 bases and 3 bases respectively, with 10 bases between them. The CDR3 nucleotides are TGTGCCAGCAGCCAACGACAGTACACTGAAGCTTTCTTT. Translating gives CASSQRQYTEAFF.

The V call is TRBV18, the J call TRBJ1-2; D call uncertain. Trimming removed 3 bases at V and 3 bases at J, with 14 bases between. This CDR3 has 15 amino acids. Germline CDR1 KGHSH, CDR2 LQKENI. The CDR3 here is CASSPGVATDYGYTF. The CDR3 DNA is TGTGCCAGCTCACCCGGAGTCGCTACAGACTATGGCTACACCTTC.

The table lists this clonotype with many counts. J is TRBJ2-2 and V is TRBV5-6; tentative D call: TRBD1 (6 bases). The CDR3 is 13 residues long. The germline V gene encodes CDR1 SGHDT and CDR2 YYEEEE. V was trimmed by 5 bases and J by 8 bases, leaving 13 bases between them. CDR3 sequence reads: CASSLRGPGELFF. CDR3 nucleotides: TGTGCCAGCAGTCTCAGGGGTCCAGGGGAGCTGTTTTTT.

CDR3 in amino acids: CASSQEMNTEAFF. In DNA form, the CDR3 reads TGTGCCAGCAGCCAAGAGATGAACACTGAAGCTTTCTTT. This sequence joins TRBV4-2 and TRBJ1-1; D remains unclear. The germline CDR1 and CDR2 sequences are LGHNA and YNFKEQ. V lost 0 bases and J lost 0, with 2 bases in between. The CDR3 extends over 13 amino acids.

The chain carries TRBV7-9 and TRBJ2-5; D perhaps matches TRBD1 (6 bases). The V and J ends lost 7 bases and 2 bases respectively, with 14 bases between them. Germline loops: CDR1 SEHNR, CDR2 FQNEAQ (reference sequence). CDR3 length equals 14 residues. The CDR3 bases are TGTGCCAGCACTCATTCCGGGACACAAGAGACCCAGTACTTC. The encoded protein is CASTHSGTQETQYF. The full variable domain, in which reference TRBV7-9 and TRBJ2-5 provide the parts outside the CDR3, is DTGVSQNPRHKITKRGQNVTFRCDPISEHNRLYWYRQTLGQGPEFLTYFQNEAQLEKSRLLSDRFSAERPKGSFSTLEIQRTEQGDSAMYLCASTHSGTQETQYFGPGTRLLVL.

This clonotype was seen many times. The rearrangement links TRBV7-2 to TRBJ2-3; 12 bases map to TRBD2. V gave up 5 bases and J gave up 4 bases; unmatched junction bases: 10. CDR1 and CDR2 from the germline V gene are SGHTA and FQGNSA. The CDR3 totals 17 residues. CDR3 region: CASSPRLAGDRSDTQYF. CDR3 sequence (DNA): TGTGCCAGCAGCCCTAGACTAGCGGGGGATCGATCAGATACGCAGTATTTT.

V is TRBV10-3 and J is TRBJ2-1; unclear D gene. There are 12 residues in the CDR3. Germline CDR1 ENHRY, CDR2 SYGVKD. V was shortened by 2 bases and J by 9 bases, with 8 bases between the two germline ends. CDR3 sequence (DNA): TGTGCCATCAGTGAGCCTGACGGTGAGCAGTTCTTC. Encoded protein: CAISEPDGEQFF.

This clonotype occurred many times. The rearrangement uses TRBV29-1 and TRBJ2-3; 13 nucleotides match TRBD2. Germline CDR1 reads SQVTM; CDR2 reads ANQGSEA. There are 14 residues in the CDR3. J was trimmed by 4 bases and V by 4 bases; bases with no gene match: 2. The CDR3 sequence is CSVGGLAGADTQYF. In DNA form, the CDR3 reads TGCAGCGTTGGCGGACTAGCGGGGGCAGATACGCAGTATTTT.

This clonotype turned up a few times. V and J are TRBV5-1 and TRBJ1-3, with D uncertain. The CDR3 spans 14 residues. Germline lookup yields CDR1 SGHRS and CDR2 YFSETQ. V lost 2 bases to trimming and J lost 4 bases, with 10 bases between them. In nucleotides, the CDR3 is TGCGCCAGCAGCTTCGAGAGGTGGGGAAACACCATATATTTT. Its translation is CASSFERWGNTIYF.

This clonotype was counted only a few times. The V call is TRBV5-1, the J call TRBJ2-7; no reliable D call. Germline V lookup: CDR1 SGHRS, CDR2 YFSETQ. The germline V and J ends were trimmed by 1 base and 5 bases, with 16 bases remaining between them. The CDR3 runs to 15 residues. CDR3 coding DNA: TGCGCCAGCAGCTTGCCCCCCAGCACCCTTGACGAGCAGTACTTC. Its protein product is CASSLPPSTLDEQYF. Full variable domain (missing parts from reference TRBV5-1 and TRBJ2-7): KAGVTQTPRYLIKTRGQQVTLSCSPISGHRSVSWYQQTPGQGLQFLFEYFSETQRNKGNFPGRFSGRQFSNSRSEMNVSTLELGDSALYLCASSLPPSTLDEQYFGPGTRLTVT.

CDR3: CASSLVTADGYTF. CDR3 in DNA: TGCGCCAGCAGCTTGGTGACAGCGGATGGCTACACCTTC. V gene TRBV5-1 combines with J gene TRBJ1-2, with D perhaps TRBD1 (5 bases). The CDR3 consists of 13 residues. Trimming pared 0 bases from V and 6 bases from J, leaving 9 bases between. Germline CDR1 and CDR2: SGHRS and YFSETQ.

CDR3 region: CATANQPGNQPQHF. CDR3 nucleotide sequence: TGTGCCACCGCGAATCAGCCGGGCAATCAGCCCCAGCATTTT. J is TRBJ1-5 and V is TRBV6-2 or TRBV6-3; D is ambiguous. The CDR3 spans 14 residues. Trimming pared 10 bases from V and 2 bases from J, leaving 15 bases between. The germline V gene encodes CDR1 MNHEY and CDR2 SVGEGT.